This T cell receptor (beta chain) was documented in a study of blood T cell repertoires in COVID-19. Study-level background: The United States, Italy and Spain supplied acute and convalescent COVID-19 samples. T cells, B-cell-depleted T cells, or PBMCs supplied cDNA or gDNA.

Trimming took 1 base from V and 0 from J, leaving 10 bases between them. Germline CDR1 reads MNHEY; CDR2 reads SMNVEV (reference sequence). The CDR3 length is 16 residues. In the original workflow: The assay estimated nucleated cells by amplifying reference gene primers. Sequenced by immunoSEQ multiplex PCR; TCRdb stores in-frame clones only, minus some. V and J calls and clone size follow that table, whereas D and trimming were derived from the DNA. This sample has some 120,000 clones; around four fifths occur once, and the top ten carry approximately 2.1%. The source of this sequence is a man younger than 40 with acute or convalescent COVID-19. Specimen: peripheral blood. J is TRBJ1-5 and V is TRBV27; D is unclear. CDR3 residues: CASSLFGGYSNQPQHF. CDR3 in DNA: TGTGCCAGCAGTTTATTTGGCGGGTATAGCAATCAGCCCCAGCATTTT.